This T cell receptor (beta chain) was captured in a study of blood T cells in healthy people across ages. Study results and caveats: While age rose, TCR beta diversity per million T cells dropped in a roughly linear way.

Concerning this clonotype: Its specificity is unknown.

Per the germline V gene, CDR1 is SGDLS and CDR2 is YYNGEE. This CDR3 contains 13 residues. Trimming pared 7 bases from V and 3 bases from J, leaving 14 bases between. It was with a sample-barcoded 5' primer and a J-beta primer mix that a second PCR of roughly 6 to 12 cycles was run. TCRdb used MiXCR to reprocess the 5' RACE reads, holding one entry per CDR3 protein. The repertoire consists of hundreds of thousands of distinct CDR3 sequences, with 45% to 70% occurring once and the leading ten covering under 30%. The chain has TRBV9 and TRBJ2-7; D tentatively reads TRBD1 or TRBD2 (5 bases each). Sequenced sample: blood. The sequence derives from a man in his forties in good health. In DNA, the CDR3 is TGTGCCAGCGGCGCCGGGGACGGCTACGAGCAGTACTTC. Protein: CASGAGDGYEQYF.